This TCR beta chain was retrieved from a study of blood T cell repertoires in COVID-19. Study details: The United States, Italy and Spain provided the acute and convalescent COVID-19 samples. T cells, B-cell-depleted T cells, or PBMCs supplied cDNA or gDNA.

The length of the CDR3 is 18 residues. CDR1 is MGHDK and CDR2 is SYGVNS in the germline V gene. V was pared by 2 bases and J by 4 bases, with 10 bases of the junction left unmatched. Original processing notes: Reference gene primer amplification gave estimated nucleated cell counts. Profiling relied on immunoSEQ multiplex PCR, and the TCRdb table lists in-frame clones only, not all of them. V and J calls and clone size come straight from that table; D and trimming were deduced from the DNA. The data show around 99,000 clones, with roughly nine tenths seen just once and over 4.5% held by the top ten. This sequence was found in a man aged 45-60 years with acute or convalescent COVID-19. Sequencing used peripheral blood. The chain links TRBV25-1 to TRBJ1-6, with TRBD1 identical over 8 bases. CDR3 sequence: CASSEISMGTGYNSPLHF. In nucleotides, the CDR3 is TGTGCCAGCAGTGAAATTTCTATGGGGACAGGATATAATTCACCCCTCCACTTT.